The text below deals with one T cell receptor (beta chain). The J segment lost 1 base and the V segment lost 4 bases, leaving 3 bases of the junction unmatched. Per the germline V gene, CDR1 is SGHNT and CDR2 is YYREEE (reference sequence). The CDR3 sequence is 14 residues long. The data were obtained in a study of T cell repertoires in ileal Crohn's disease. The protocol was immunoSEQ multiplex PCR, while the TCRdb copy is restricted to in-frame clones and leaves out a portion. Counted here are fewer than 20,000 clones, more than 55% occurring once; the ten biggest clones make up 5.3%. Sequences were obtained from ileal tissue. V is TRBV5-4 and J is TRBJ2-5, with TRBD1 matching over 8 bases. The sequence derives from an adult with Crohn's disease. The CDR3 here is CASSKGQAQETQYF. For the CDR3, the DNA is TGTGCCAGCAGCAAGGGACAGGCCCAAGAGACCCAGTACTTC.